The rows below give T cell receptor beta chains drawn from one sample of a study of T cells in Graves' hyperthyroidism and ophthalmopathy. TCRdb re-called the multiplex PCR reads through MiXCR, storing one row per CDR3 protein. The data contain a few hundred thousand distinct CDR3 sequences, 35% to 55% of them singletons. The specimen sequenced was peripheral blood or thyroid tissue (not recorded which). Receptors originate from a woman between 18 and 29 years old with Graves' hyperthyroidism. Both conserved end residues are part of each CDR3. The order of the fields is D gene, V gene, J gene, clone size, CDR3 protein, CDR3 DNA. D genes are given only for firm matches. Clone size is not always given. Where it is, it says once, few, many or a class for expanded clones.

D: TRBD2
V: TRBV20-1
J: TRBJ2-7
size: many
CDR3: CSARDRSGVTSYEQYF
DNA: TGCAGTGCTAGAGATCGAAGCGGGGTGACGTCCTACGAGCAGTACTTC

D: NA
V: TRBV5-1
J: TRBJ1-5
size: NA
CDR3: CASFQGHF
DNA: TGCGCCAGCTTTCAGGGGCATTTT

D: NA
V: TRBV29-1
J: TRBJ2-2
size: NA
CDR3: CSVLVADPNTGELSW
DNA: TGCAGCGTTTTGGTGGCTGATCCGAACACCGGGGAGCTGTCTTGG

D: TRBD2
V: TRBV2
J: TRBJ2-1
size: few
CDR3: CASAGLYYNEQFF
DNA: TGTGCCAGCGCGGGACTATATTACAATGAGCAGTTCTTC

D: NA
V: TRBV10-3
J: TRBJ1-1
size: NA
CDR3: CAIRGTVTGEAFF
DNA: TGTGCCATCAGGGGAACGGTCACCGGTGAAGCTTTCTTT

D: TRBD1
V: TRBV20-1
J: TRBJ2-2
size: many
CDR3: CSARGPGGDTGELFF
DNA: TGCAGTGCTAGGGGACCAGGGGGTGACACCGGGGAGCTGTTTTTT

D: TRBD2
V: TRBV24-1
J: TRBJ2-2
size: many
CDR3: CATSAPLAGRTGELFF
DNA: TGTGCCACCAGTGCCCCACTAGCGGGAAGGACCGGGGAGCTGTTTTTT

D: TRBD2
V: TRBV9
J: TRBJ2-1
size: few
CDR3: CASSLNSGRAYNEQFF
DNA: TGTGCCAGCAGCCTTAATAGCGGGAGGGCCTACAATGAGCAGTTCTTC

D: TRBD1
V: TRBV29-1
J: TRBJ2-7
size: few
CDR3: CSVVRDRVAGEQYF
DNA: TGCAGCGTTGTCCGGGACAGGGTTGCCGGTGAGCAGTACTTC

D: TRBD2
V: TRBV6-6
J: TRBJ2-7
size: NA
CDR3: CASSYPSTRTSGRSGNEQYF
DNA: TGTGCCAGCAGTTACCCATCTACTAGGACTAGCGGGAGGTCGGGCAATGAGCAGTACTTC

D: NA
V: TRBV2
J: TRBJ2-7
size: NA
CDR3: CASLQGPGPTYEQYF
DNA: TGTGCCAGCCTACAGGGACCGGGACCCACCTACGAGCAGTACTTC

D: NA
V: TRBV3-1
J: TRBJ2-5
size: many
CDR3: CASSPLEGQETQYF
DNA: TGTGCCAGCAGCCCCTTAGAGGGGCAAGAGACCCAGTACTTC

D: TRBD2
V: TRBV7-9
J: TRBJ2-1
size: NA
CDR3: CASSQMTSGSSEQFF
DNA: TGTGCCAGCAGCCAAATGACTAGCGGGAGCAGTGAGCAGTTCTTC

D: NA
V: TRBV24-1
J: TRBJ1-5
size: NA
CDR3: CATSASSIRGNQPQHF
DNA: TGTGCCACCAGTGCTAGTAGTATTAGGGGCAATCAGCCCCAGCATTTT

D: NA
V: TRBV24-1
J: TRBJ2-1
size: few
CDR3: CATSDPRENNNEQFF
DNA: TGTGCCACCAGTGATCCCCGGGAGAACAACAATGAGCAGTTCTTC

D: NA
V: TRBV6-5
J: TRBJ2-2
size: few
CDR3: CASGYGENTGELFF
DNA: TGTGCCAGCGGTTACGGGGAGAACACCGGGGAGCTGTTTTTT